This TCR beta chain stems from a study of CD8 T cells in Susac syndrome. Treatment-naive patients with stable or active relapsing-remitting disease served as multiple sclerosis controls. Bulk CD8+ and CD4+ cells came from magnetic negative isolation; CD8+ TEMRA by FACS. Overall study results and limits: The relatively small number of individuals in the TCR sequencing and HLA analysis was acknowledged by the study.

Concerning this clonotype itself: Its antigen remains unknown.

An amount of RNA that ranged from roughly 0.5 to 1 ug was reverse transcribed with random hexamers. The CDR3 of TCR beta was amplified by immunoSEQ multiplex PCR across 54 Vbeta and 13 Jbeta. TCRdb re-called the immunoSEQ multiplex PCR reads with MiXCR, one entry per CDR3 protein. The sample records 250,000 or so distinct CDR3 sequences, 93% being singletons. The CDR3 totals 14 residues. V lost 1 base and J lost 1, with 8 bases in between. Germline values: CDR1 SGHRS, CDR2 YFSETQ. The clonotype was recovered from a human donor with multiple sclerosis. The chain joins TRBV5-1 to TRBJ1-1; no clear D gene. Sample: CD4+ T cells from PBMCs. The CDR3 loop reads CASSLSGQNTEAFF. The CDR3 region has the DNA TGCGCCAGCAGCTTGAGCGGGCAGAACACTGAAGCTTTCTTT.